This TCR beta chain was captured by sequencing in a study of human T cells and chemical hapten exposure. Study results and limitations: TCRs above 1 in 1000 frequency did not change with DPC sensitization.

In the authors' workflow: The number of TCRs in each sample had a median of about 96,000 and spanned roughly 23,224 to 750,000. One entry per CDR3 protein results from TCRdb running MiXCR on the 5' RACE reads. The authors' filters were not applied to this entry. The sample lists tens of thousands of distinct CDR3 sequences; more than 15% were seen once. Whole blood that had not been fractionated was the source of extracted total RNA. To note about this clonotype: The antigen remains undetermined.

The CDR3 extends over 16 amino acids. V was cut by 0 bases and J by 6 bases, with 16 bases left in between. Germline V gene lookup returns CDR1 SGHRS and CDR2 YFSETQ. This TCR was recovered from a female donor in good health. The chain has TRBV5-1 and TRBJ2-1; tentative D call: TRBD2 (6 bases). CDR3 nucleotide sequence: TGCGCCAGCAGCTTGGAAGCAGGGTTCGGGGGCAATGAGCAGTTCTTC. The encoded protein is CASSLEAGFGGNEQFF.